These 14 T cell receptor beta chains came from one sample sequenced in a study of cytomegalovirus exposure and HLA in healthy donors. The PCR employed 60 Vbeta primers together with 13 Jbeta primers. Measured with immunoSEQ multiplex PCR; TCRdb has only the in-frame clones, and not every one. The table shows under 150,000 clones, with nearly 80% occurring only once. The sequencing sample was made of PBMCs. The receptors stem from a male donor in good health and CMV-seronegative.

This chain joins TRBV11-3 and TRBJ2-3; TRBD2 is a possible D gene (5 bases). The V gene's germline CDR1 is SGHNT and CDR2 YENEEA. The CDR3 length is 14 residues. Trimming cost V 5 bases and J 1 base, with 10 bases left between them. CDR3: CASSRGRGTDTQYF. The DNA of the CDR3 is TGTGCCAGCAGCCGAGGGCGGGGCACAGATACGCAGTATTTT.

The chain couples TRBV7-9 to TRBJ1-1, with TRBD1 matching over 7 bases. The CDR3 consists of 12 residues. Germline V gives CDR1 SEHNR, CDR2 FQNEAQ (reference sequence). The J segment lost 11 bases and the V segment lost 3 bases, leaving 6 bases of the junction unmatched. The CDR3 reads CASSLTGSWAFF. The CDR3, as DNA: TGTGCCAGCAGCTTGACAGGGTCATGGGCTTTCTTT.

The chain joins TRBV19 to TRBJ1-2; unclear D gene. CDR3 length equals 15 residues. The germline V gene encodes CDR1 LNHDA and CDR2 SQIVND (reference sequence). V dropped 5 bases and J dropped 5 bases, with 18 bases sitting between them. The CDR3 nucleotides read TGTGCCAGTAGTTCCTCGACATCACCACTTTATGGCTACACCTTC. It codes for CASSSSTSPLYGYTF.

CDR3 nucleotide sequence: TGCGCCAGCAGCCCGCTCGTAACAGGGGACGGCTCCGGGCAGTACTTC. Its protein product is CASSPLVTGDGSGQYF. The V gene is TRBV4-1, the J gene TRBJ2-7, with 7 bases aligning to TRBD1. The J segment lost 9 bases and the V segment lost 4 bases, leaving 18 bases of the junction unmatched. This CDR3 comprises 16 residues. CDR1 MGHRA and CDR2 YSYEKL come from the germline V gene.

The rearrangement joins TRBV4-2 to TRBJ2-3; TRBD2 is a possible D gene (6 bases). The CDR3 totals 16 residues. Germline CDR1 is LGHNA and CDR2 is YNFKEQ. Deletions cut 1 base from V and 1 base from J, with 12 bases between. The CDR3, as DNA: TGTGCCAGCAGCCAAGTAGCGGTAGGGGGCACAGATACGCAGTATTTT. The encoded protein is CASSQVAVGGTDTQYF.

The chain recombines TRBV7-9 with TRBJ2-7; tentatively, D is TRBD1 (5 bases). Germline CDR1 SEHNR, CDR2 FQNEAQ (reference sequence). There are 14 residues in the CDR3. V lost 5 bases and J lost 4, with 15 bases in between. CDR3 coding DNA: TGTGCCAGCAGCCCCTTGGGGCCAGCTTACGAGCAGTACTTC. Its protein is CASSPLGPAYEQYF.

The J gene is TRBJ2-7, the V gene TRBV7-3; D not certain. The CDR3 sequence is 13 residues long. The V end was cut by 1 base, the J end by 3 bases, with 7 bases between. Germline loops: CDR1 SGHTA, CDR2 FQGTGA. This CDR3 is CASSLSGSYEQYF. The CDR3 DNA is TGTGCCAGCAGCTTAAGCGGCAGCTACGAGCAGTACTTC. The variable domain in full, completed from reference TRBV7-3 and TRBJ2-7, reads GAGVSQTPSNKVTEKGKYVELRCDPISGHTALYWYRQSLGQGPEFLIYFQGTGAADDSGLPNDRFFAVRPEGSVSTLKIQRTERGDSAVYLCASSLSGSYEQYFGPGTRLTVT.

In this sample, this clone turned up once. V is TRBV4-2 and J is TRBJ1-2; possibly TRBD1 for D (6 bases). The germline V gene has CDR1 LGHNA and CDR2 YNFKEQ. The CDR3 extends over 16 amino acids. The V gene lost 1 base and the J gene lost 4 bases, with 16 bases spanning the gap. CDR3 region: CASSQGGPGTPYGYTF. The CDR3 nucleotides read TGTGCCAGCAGCCAAGGGGGGCCTGGGACACCCTATGGCTACACCTTC.

This clone showed up just a few times. CDR3: CSSLTGGDTEAFF. In nucleotides, the CDR3 is TGCAGCTCCCTCACCGGCGGAGACACTGAAGCTTTCTTT. This sequence joins TRBV29-1 and TRBJ1-1; D is unclear. Deletions cut 8 bases from V and 3 bases from J, with 16 bases between. The CDR3 loop spans 13 amino acids. The germline V gene has CDR1 SQVTM and CDR2 ANQGSEA.

CDR3 amino acids: CASSIIRQAQTYEQYF. In DNA, the CDR3 is TGTGCCAGTAGTATAATCCGCCAGGCCCAGACCTACGAGCAGTACTTC. The rearrangement links TRBV19 to TRBJ2-7; D gene ambiguous. V shed 2 bases and J shed 2 bases, with 16 bases lying between them. Looked up from germline, CDR1 is LNHDA and CDR2 is SQIVND (reference sequence). This CDR3 region has 16 residues.

The chain couples TRBV6-5 to TRBJ2-3; 8 bases fit TRBD1. CDR1 is MNHEY and CDR2 is SVGAGI in the germline V gene. J lost 5 bases, V lost 8 bases, and 9 bases had no gene match. The CDR3 contains 14 residues. In DNA form, the CDR3 reads TGTGCCAGCCTAGGACAGGGAGGTCAAGATACGCAGTATTTT. This sequence encodes CASLGQGGQDTQYF.

The chain employs TRBV2 and TRBJ1-1; possible D gene TRBD1, 6 bases. Germline-derived CDR1 and CDR2 are SNHLY and FYNNEI. The CDR3 has 16 amino acids. Trimming cost V 2 bases and J 2 bases, with 15 bases left between them. The DNA for the CDR3 is TGTGCCAGCAGTGAAACTATTATAGGGGGAAACACTGAAGCTTTCTTT. It translates to CASSETIIGGNTEAFF.

As regards this clone: At the DNA level, this CDR3 is encoded by other sequences in the same sample as well. This chain joins TRBV9 and TRBJ1-3, with no clear D. V dropped 0 bases and J dropped 2 bases, with 6 bases sitting between them. The CDR3 has 14 residues. Germline V gene sequence: CDR1 SGDLS, CDR2 YYNGEE. The DNA for the CDR3 is TGTGCCAGCAGCGTAGGAGGGACTGGAAACACCATATATTTT. It encodes CASSVGGTGNTIYF. The whole variable domain, filled in from reference TRBV9 and TRBJ1-3, reads DSGVTQTPKHLITATGQRVTLRCSPRSGDLSVYWYQQSLDQGLQFLIQYYNGEERAKGNILERFSAQQFPDLHSELNLSSLELGDSALYFCASSVGGTGNTIYFGEGSWLTVV.

V usage is TRBV28 and J usage is TRBJ1-1, with 10 bases identical to TRBD1. Looked up from germline, CDR1 is MDHEN and CDR2 is SYDVKM. This CDR3 has 15 residues. V lost 8 bases to trimming and J lost 6 bases; unmatched junction nucleotides: 12. As DNA, the CDR3 is TGTGCCAGCCTGACAGGGGGCGCGGATTTCGCTGAAGCTTTCTTT. It encodes CASLTGGADFAEAFF.